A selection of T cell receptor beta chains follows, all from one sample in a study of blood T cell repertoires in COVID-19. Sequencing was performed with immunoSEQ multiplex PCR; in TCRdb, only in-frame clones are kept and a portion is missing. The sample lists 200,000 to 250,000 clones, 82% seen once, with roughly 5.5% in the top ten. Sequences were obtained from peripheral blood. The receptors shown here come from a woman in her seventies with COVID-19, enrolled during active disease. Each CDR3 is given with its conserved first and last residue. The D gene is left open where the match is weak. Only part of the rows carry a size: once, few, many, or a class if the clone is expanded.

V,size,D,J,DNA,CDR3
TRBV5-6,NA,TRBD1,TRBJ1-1,TGTGCCAGCAGCGCTGGCCTGGGACAGAGTAACACTGAAGCTTTCTTT,CASSAGLGQSNTEAFF
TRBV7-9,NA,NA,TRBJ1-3,TGTGCCAGCAGCTTAGCGCTGTGGCAGGGGAAGGGAAACACCATATATTTT,CASSLALWQGKGNTIYF
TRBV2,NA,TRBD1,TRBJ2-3,TGTGCCAGCACCGACGGGACAGGGAGCGTGGATACGCAGTATTTT,CASTDGTGSVDTQYF
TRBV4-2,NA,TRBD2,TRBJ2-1,TGTGCCAGCAGCGAGAGCGGGAGGAACTACAATGAGCAGTTCTTC,CASSESGRNYNEQFF
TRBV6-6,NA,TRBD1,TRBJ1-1,TGTGCCAGCAGTCTCTCCGGGACAGGTACCATGAACACTGAAGCTTTCTTT,CASSLSGTGTMNTEAFF
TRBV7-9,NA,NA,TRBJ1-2,TGTGCCAGCAGCTTAGGGGCGGGGCCCGGCTACACCTTC,CASSLGAGPGYTF
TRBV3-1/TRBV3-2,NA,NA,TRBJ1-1,TGTGCCAGCCGCCTCATCGGGAACACTGAAGCTTTCTTT,CASRLIGNTEAFF
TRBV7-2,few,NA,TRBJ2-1,TGTGCCAGCAGCGTCGGCGGCAACTCCTACAATGAGCAGTTCTTC,CASSVGGNSYNEQFF
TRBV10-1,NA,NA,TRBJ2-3,TGCGCCAGATCGGCAGACCGGGGGGATACGCAGTATTTT,CARSADRGDTQYF
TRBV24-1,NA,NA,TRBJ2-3,TGTGCCACCAGTTTAGGGGGCACAGATACGCAGTATTTT,CATSLGGTDTQYF
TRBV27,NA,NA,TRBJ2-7,TGTGCCAGCAGTTTTGGTGCAGACAGATCCTACGAGCAGTACTTC,CASSFGADRSYEQYF
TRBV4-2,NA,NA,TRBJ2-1,TGTGCCAGCAGCCAGGCGGGGACGGGGCCGCCAAATGAGCAGTTCTTC,CASSQAGTGPPNEQFF
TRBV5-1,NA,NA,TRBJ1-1,TGCGCCAGCAGCTTGGGTCTTCGACAGTCCTCGGTAGGTACTGAAGCTTTCTTT,CASSLGLRQSSVGTEAFF
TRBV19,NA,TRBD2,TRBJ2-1,TGTGCCAGTAGTCAGTATCTAGCGGGTCATATACCTGAGCAGTTCTTC,CASSQYLAGHIPEQFF
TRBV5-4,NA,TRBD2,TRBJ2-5,TGTGCCAGCAGCTTGGCTGGAAGCGGGACAGAGACCCAGTACTTC,CASSLAGSGTETQYF
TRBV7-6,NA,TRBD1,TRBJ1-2,TGTGCCAGCAGCTTATTCCTCCTAGGGGGCGGTGGCTACACCTTC,CASSLFLLGGGGYTF
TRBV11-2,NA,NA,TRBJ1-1,TGTGCCAGCAGCTTAGGCCCCGGGTTTAAGGAAGCTTTCTTT,CASSLGPGFKEAFF
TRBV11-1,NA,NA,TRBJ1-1,TGTGCCAGCAGCTTAGCGGGAGCCATGAACACTGAAGCTTTCTTT,CASSLAGAMNTEAFF
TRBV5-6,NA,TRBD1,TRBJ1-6,TGTGCCAGCAGCTTGTTGGGACAGGGTAACTCACCCCTCCACTTT,CASSLLGQGNSPLHF
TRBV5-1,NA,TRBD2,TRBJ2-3,TGCGCCAGCAGCTTCACTAGCGGGAGTCGCACAGATACGCAGTATTTT,CASSFTSGSRTDTQYF
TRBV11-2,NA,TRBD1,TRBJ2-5,TGTGCCAGCAGCATAGGACAGGGCCTTAGGGAGACCCAGTACTTC,CASSIGQGLRETQYF
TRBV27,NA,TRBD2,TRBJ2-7,TGTGCCAGCAGTCCCACCCCCACAGCGGGAAGGGTCCCTTACGAGCAGTACTTC,CASSPTPTAGRVPYEQYF
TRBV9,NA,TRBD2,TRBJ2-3,TGTGCCAGCAGCGTAGGAGGGGGACTAGCGGCAGATACGCAGTATTTT,CASSVGGGLAADTQYF
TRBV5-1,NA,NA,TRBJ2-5,TGCGCCAGCAGCTTGGGGAGCGGACAAGAGACCCAGTACTTC,CASSLGSGQETQYF
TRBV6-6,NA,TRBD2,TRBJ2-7,TGTGCCAGCAGGCTGTTAAGTAGCGGGGCTGGCTACGAGCAGTACTTC,CASRLLSSGAGYEQYF
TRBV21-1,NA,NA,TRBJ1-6,TGTGCCAGCATCCAGGGGGCCCTTTCTAATTCACCCCTCCACTTT,CASIQGALSNSPLHF
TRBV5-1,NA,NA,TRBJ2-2,TGCGCCAGCAGCTTGGATCCGGGGGACCGAGAGCTGTTTTTT,CASSLDPGDRELFF
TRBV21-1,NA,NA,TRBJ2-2,TGTGCCAGCACCCTACAGGGGGTATGCGGGGAGCTGTTTTTT,CASTLQGVCGELFF
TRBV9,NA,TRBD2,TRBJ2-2,TGTGCCAGCAGCCCCCCTGGGAGGGAGACCGGGGAGCTGTTTTTT,CASSPPGRETGELFF
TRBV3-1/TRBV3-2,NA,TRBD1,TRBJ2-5,TGTGCCAGCAGCCAAACAGGGGTCACCCAGTACTTC,CASSQTGVTQYF
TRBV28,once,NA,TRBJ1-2,TGTGCCACTTCGGACAGTTCCTATGGCTACACCTTC,CATSDSSYGYTF
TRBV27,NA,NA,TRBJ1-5,TGTGCCAGCAGTCCCCAGGGGATAAGCAATCAGCCCCAGCATTTT,CASSPQGISNQPQHF
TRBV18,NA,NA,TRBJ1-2,TGTGCCAGCTCACCACCACAGGTACTCTATGGCTACACCTTC,CASSPPQVLYGYTF
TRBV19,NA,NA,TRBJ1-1,TGTGCCAGTAGTAAAATTGCGGGCGGGCGCGGGTCGGACACTGAAGCTTTCTTT,CASSKIAGGRGSDTEAFF
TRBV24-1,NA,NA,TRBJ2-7,TGTGCCACCAGTGATACGAGGGAGGTCTCCTACGAGCAGTACTTC,CATSDTREVSYEQYF
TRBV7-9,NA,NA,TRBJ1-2,TGTGCCAGCAGCTTAGCGACAGTTTTCTATGGCTACACCTTC,CASSLATVFYGYTF